This T cell receptor (beta chain) is from a study of CD8+ T cells in alopecia areata. Study-level findings and limits: When scalp samples are sequenced, resident alphabeta T cells of normal skin are also captured. The study found TCR sharing across patients less clear than in mice, possibly for HLA reasons. Affected scalp, especially in alopecia totalis/universalis, had a higher clonality than normal scalp did.

Germline CDR1 reads SEHNR; CDR2 reads FQNEAQ (reference sequence). The V gene lost 5 bases and the J gene lost 5 bases, with 15 bases spanning the gap. The CDR3 is made up of 14 amino acids. RNA, once extracted, was reverse transcribed into cDNA for use as the sequencing template. Sequenced by immunoSEQ multiplex PCR; TCRdb stores in-frame clones only, minus some. Of about 150,000 clones detected, about 53% appear once; the ten largest clones hold roughly 19%. Worth noting for this clone: As yet, its antigen is unknown.

The source of this sequence is a human donor with alopecia areata. The rearrangement links TRBV7-9 to TRBJ1-2; D possibly corresponds to TRBD1 (6 bases). Sequenced here: CD8+ T cells sorted from blood, sampled at week 0. The DNA for the CDR3 is TGTGCCAGCAGCCCGTCGGACAGCAGATATGGCTACACCTTC. This encodes CASSPSDSRYGYTF.